Described below is a single T cell receptor (beta chain) sequence and its context. Antigen: not known. Data came from immunoSEQ multiplex PCR; TCRdb stores just in-frame clones and leaves some out. The sample has fewer than 80,000 clones, 85% seen once. This sample stems from a study of OX40 agonist ivuxolimab in advanced cancers. Study-wide background: Aged roughly 23 to 80 with a mean of approximately 60 years, they were about 78% male. Prior anti-PD-1, anti-PD-L1 or anti-CTLA-4 therapy did not bar entry, and roughly 40% had some. General observations from the study: Also present in some nonresponders was a low level of normalized T-cell clonal expansion. The 0.1-3.0 mg/kg partial responders had among the lowest clonal expansion.

The CDR3 contains 14 residues. The germline V gene encodes CDR1 SGHRS and CDR2 YFSETQ. Trimming took 4 bases from V and 10 from J; bases not matched to a gene: 7. The sequence was obtained from an adult with an advanced solid tumor such as melanoma, head and neck, liver or kidney cancer. V is TRBV5-1 and J is TRBJ1-6; 8 positions agree with TRBD1. The material sequenced was CD4+ or CD8+ T cells sorted from blood, taken in a trial of the OX40 agonist ivuxolimab. The CDR3 DNA reads TGCGCCAGCAGCCCGGGACAGGTTCGATCACCCCTCCACTTT. Translation: CASSPGQVRSPLHF. Full variable domain (outside the CDR3, taken from reference TRBV5-1 and TRBJ1-6): KAGVTQTPRYLIKTRGQQVTLSCSPISGHRSVSWYQQTPGQGLQFLFEYFSETQRNKGNFPGRFSGRQFSNSRSEMNVSTLELGDSALYLCASSPGQVRSPLHFGNGTRLTVT.